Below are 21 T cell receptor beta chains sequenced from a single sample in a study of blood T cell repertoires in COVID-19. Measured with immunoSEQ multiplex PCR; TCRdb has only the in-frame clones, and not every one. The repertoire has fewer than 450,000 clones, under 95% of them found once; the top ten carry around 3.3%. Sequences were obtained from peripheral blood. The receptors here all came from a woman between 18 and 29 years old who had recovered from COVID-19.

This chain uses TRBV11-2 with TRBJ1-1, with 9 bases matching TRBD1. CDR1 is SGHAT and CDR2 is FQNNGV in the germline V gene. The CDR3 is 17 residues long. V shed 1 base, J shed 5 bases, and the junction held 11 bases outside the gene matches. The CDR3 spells CASSLGGDRALWTEAFF. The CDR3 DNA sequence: TGTGCCAGCAGCTTAGGGGGGGACAGGGCTTTGTGGACTGAAGCTTTCTTT.

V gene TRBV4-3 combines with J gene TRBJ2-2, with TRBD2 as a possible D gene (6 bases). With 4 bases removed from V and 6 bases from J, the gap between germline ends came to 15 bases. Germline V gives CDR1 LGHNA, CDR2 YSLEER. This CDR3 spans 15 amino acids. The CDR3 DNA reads TGCGCCAGCAGCCGGGGGGTTGGGGGATCCGGGGAGCTGTTTTTT. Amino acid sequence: CASSRGVGGSGELFF.

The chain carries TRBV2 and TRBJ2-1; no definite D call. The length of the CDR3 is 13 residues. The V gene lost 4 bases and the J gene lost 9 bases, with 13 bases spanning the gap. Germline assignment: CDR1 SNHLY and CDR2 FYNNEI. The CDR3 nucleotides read TGTGCCAGCAGTGTCTCGCCGTACGGTGAGCAGTTCTTC. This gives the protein CASSVSPYGEQFF.

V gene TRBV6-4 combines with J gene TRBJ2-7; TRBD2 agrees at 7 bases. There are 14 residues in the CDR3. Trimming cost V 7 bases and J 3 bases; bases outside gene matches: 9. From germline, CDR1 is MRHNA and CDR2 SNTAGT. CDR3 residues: CASTPNGTIYEQYV. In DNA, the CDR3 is TGTGCCAGCACTCCAAACGGGACTATCTACGAGCAGTACGTC.

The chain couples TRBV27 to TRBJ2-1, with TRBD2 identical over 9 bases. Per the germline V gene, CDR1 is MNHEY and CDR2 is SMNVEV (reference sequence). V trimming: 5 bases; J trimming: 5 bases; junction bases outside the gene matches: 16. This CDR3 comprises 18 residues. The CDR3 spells CASSRFWASGTFHNEQFF. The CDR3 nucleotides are TGTGCCAGCAGTCGCTTCTGGGCTAGCGGGACCTTCCACAATGAGCAGTTCTTC.

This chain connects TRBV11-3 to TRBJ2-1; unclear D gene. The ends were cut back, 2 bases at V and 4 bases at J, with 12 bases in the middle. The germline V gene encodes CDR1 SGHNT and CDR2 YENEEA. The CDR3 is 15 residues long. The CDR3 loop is CASSLRDSQYNEQFF. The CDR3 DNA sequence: TGTGCCAGCAGCTTACGCGACTCACAATACAATGAGCAGTTCTTC.

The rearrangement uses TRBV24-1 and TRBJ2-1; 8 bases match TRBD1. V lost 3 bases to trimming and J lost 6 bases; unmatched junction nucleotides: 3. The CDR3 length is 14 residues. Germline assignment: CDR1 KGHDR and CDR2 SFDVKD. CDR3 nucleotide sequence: TGTGCCACCAGTGATCCGACAGGGGTCAATGAGCAGTTCTTC. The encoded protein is CATSDPTGVNEQFF.

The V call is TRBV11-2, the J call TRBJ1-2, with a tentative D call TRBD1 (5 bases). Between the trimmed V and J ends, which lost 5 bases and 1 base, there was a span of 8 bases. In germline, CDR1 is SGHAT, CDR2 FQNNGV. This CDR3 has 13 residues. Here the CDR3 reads CASSPGLNYGYTF. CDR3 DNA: TGTGCCAGCAGCCCAGGGCTTAACTATGGCTACACCTTC.

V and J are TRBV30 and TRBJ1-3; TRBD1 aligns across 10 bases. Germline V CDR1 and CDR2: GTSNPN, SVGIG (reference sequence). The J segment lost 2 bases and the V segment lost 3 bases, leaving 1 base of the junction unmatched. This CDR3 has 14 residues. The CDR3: CAWRGTGAGNTIYF. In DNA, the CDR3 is TGTGCCTGGAGAGGGACAGGGGCTGGAAACACCATATATTTT.

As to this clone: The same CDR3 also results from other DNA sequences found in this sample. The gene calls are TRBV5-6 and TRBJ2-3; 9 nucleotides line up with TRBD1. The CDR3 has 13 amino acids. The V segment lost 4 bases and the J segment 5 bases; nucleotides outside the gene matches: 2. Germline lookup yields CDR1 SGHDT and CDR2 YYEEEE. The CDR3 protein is CASSLDRGDTQYF. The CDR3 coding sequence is TGTGCCAGCAGCCTGGACAGGGGAGATACGCAGTATTTT.

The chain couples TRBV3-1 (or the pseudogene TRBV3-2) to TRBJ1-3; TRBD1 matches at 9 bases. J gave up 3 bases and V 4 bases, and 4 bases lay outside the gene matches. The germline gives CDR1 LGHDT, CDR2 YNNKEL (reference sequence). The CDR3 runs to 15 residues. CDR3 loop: CASSLTTGGGNTIYF. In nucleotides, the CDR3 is TGTGCCAGCAGCCTGACGACAGGGGGTGGAAACACCATATATTTT.

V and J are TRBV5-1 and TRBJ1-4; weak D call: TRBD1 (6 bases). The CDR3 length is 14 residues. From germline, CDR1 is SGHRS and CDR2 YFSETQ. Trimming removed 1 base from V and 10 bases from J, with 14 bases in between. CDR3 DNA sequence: TGCGCCAGCAGCTTGCCAGGGGTCGACCGAAAACTGTTTTTT. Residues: CASSLPGVDRKLFF.

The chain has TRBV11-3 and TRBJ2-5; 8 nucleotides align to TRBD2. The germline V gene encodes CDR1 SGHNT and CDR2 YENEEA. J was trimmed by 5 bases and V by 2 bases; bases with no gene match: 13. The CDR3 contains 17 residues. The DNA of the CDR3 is TGTGCCAGCAGCTTAAGCCCTAGCGGGTCGTTGGTGGAGACCCAGTACTTC. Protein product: CASSLSPSGSLVETQYF.

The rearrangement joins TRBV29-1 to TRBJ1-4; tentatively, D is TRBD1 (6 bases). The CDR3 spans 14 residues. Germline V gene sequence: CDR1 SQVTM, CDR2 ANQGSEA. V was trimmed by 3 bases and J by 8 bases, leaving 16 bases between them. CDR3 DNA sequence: TGCAGCGTTGAGTTTGGGGGGGCCGGGGAAAAACTGTTTTTT. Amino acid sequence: CSVEFGGAGEKLFF.

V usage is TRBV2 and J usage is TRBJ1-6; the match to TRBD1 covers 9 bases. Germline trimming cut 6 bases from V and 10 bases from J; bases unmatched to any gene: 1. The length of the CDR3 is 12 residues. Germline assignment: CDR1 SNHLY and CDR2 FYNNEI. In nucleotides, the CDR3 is TGTGCCAGCAGGGACAGGGGATCACCCCTCCACTTT. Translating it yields CASRDRGSPLHF.

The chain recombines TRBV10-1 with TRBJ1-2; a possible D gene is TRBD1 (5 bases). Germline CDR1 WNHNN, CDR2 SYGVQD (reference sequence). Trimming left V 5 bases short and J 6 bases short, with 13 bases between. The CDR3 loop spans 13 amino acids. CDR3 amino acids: CASSTSRDNGYTF. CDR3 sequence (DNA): TGCGCCAGCAGTACGTCCAGGGATAATGGCTACACCTTC.

CDR3 sequence reads: CASSVGSGSTDTQYF. CDR3 in DNA: TGTGCCAGCAGCGTAGGAAGCGGAAGCACAGATACGCAGTATTTT. The chain recombines TRBV9 with TRBJ2-3; D possibly corresponds to TRBD2 (5 bases). This CDR3 region has 15 residues. Deletions cut 0 bases from V and 0 bases from J, with 8 bases between. Germline lookup yields CDR1 SGDLS and CDR2 YYNGEE.

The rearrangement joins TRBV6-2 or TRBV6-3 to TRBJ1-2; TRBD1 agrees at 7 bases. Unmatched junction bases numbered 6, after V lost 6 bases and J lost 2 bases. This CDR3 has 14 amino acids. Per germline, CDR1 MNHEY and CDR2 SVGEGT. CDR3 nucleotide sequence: TGTGCCAGCAGCAGAGGGGGCCGAAACTATGGCTACACCTTC. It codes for CASSRGGRNYGYTF.

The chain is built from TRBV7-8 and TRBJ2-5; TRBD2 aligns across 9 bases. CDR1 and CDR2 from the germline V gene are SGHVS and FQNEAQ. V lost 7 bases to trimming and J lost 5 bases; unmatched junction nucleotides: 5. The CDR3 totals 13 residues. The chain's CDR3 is CASMVAGAETQYF. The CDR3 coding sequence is TGTGCCAGCATGGTAGCGGGAGCGGAGACCCAGTACTTC.

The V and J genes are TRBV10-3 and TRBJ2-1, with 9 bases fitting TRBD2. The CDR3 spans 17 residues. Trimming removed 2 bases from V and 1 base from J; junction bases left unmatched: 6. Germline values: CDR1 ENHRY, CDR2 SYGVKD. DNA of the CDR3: TGTGCCATCAGTGAGGAGAGGCTAGCGGGATCCTACAATGAGCAGTTCTTC. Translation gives CAISEERLAGSYNEQFF.

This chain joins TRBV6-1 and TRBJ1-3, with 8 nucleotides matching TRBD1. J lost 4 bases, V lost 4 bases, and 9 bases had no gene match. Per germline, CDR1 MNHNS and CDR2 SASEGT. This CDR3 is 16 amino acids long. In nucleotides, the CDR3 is TGTGCCAGCAGTGCGGACAGGGTTTTGTGGGGAAACACCATATATTTT. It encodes CASSADRVLWGNTIYF.